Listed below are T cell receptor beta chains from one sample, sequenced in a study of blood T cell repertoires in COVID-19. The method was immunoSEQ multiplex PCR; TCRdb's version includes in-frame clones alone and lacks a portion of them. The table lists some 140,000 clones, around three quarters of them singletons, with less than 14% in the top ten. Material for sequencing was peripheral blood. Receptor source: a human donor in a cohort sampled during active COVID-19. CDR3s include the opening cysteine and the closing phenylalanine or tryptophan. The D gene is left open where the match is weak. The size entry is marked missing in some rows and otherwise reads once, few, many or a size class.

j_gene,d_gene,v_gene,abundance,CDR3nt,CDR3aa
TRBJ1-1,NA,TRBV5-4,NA,TGTGCCAGCAGCTTGTGGCTGAACACTGAAGCTTTCTTT,CASSLWLNTEAFF
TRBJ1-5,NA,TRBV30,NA,TGTGCCTGGAGTGTTCGGGATAGCAATCAGCCCCAGCATTTT,CAWSVRDSNQPQHF
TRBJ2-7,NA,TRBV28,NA,TGTGCCAGCAGTTTGGGGACACCTCACCACGAGCAGTACTTC,CASSLGTPHHEQYF
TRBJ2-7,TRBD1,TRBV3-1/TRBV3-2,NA,TGTGCCAGCAGCCAAGATATGGGACAGGGAATCCACGAGCAGTACTTC,CASSQDMGQGIHEQYF
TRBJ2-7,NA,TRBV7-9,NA,TGTGCCAGCAGCTTAGTACGCGGGGGCCCCCCCTACGAGCAGTACTTC,CASSLVRGGPPYEQYF
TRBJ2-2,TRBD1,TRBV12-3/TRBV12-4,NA,TGTGCCAGCAGACAGGGGAGCACCGGGGAGCTGTTTTTT,CASRQGSTGELFF
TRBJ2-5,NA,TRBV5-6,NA,TGTGCCAGCAGCTCTGGTCGGGGGTTGGTGTACTTC,CASSSGRGLVYF
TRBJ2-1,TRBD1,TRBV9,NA,TGTGCCAGCAGCGACGACAGGGCCACCTACAATGAGCAGTTCTTC,CASSDDRATYNEQFF
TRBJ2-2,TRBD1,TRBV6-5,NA,TGTGCCAGCAGAGGACAGGGCCCCACCGGGGAGCTGTTTTTT,CASRGQGPTGELFF
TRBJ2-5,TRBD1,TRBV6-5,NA,TGTGCCAGCAGTTGGGACAGGAGGGGAACTGAGACCCAGTACTTC,CASSWDRRGTETQYF
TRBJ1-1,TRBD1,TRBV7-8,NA,TGTGCCAGCAGCTTAGGAGGGGACAGGGTAACTTTCTTT,CASSLGGDRVTFF
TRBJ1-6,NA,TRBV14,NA,TGTGCCAGCAGCCAAGTTGCCATCCGAGGTATCCCCTCACCCCTCCACTTT,CASSQVAIRGIPSPLHF
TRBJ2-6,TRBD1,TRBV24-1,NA,TGTGCCACCAGTGACTACGACAGGGGTGGGGCCAACGTCCTGACTTTC,CATSDYDRGGANVLTF
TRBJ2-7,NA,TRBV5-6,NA,TGTGCCAGCAGCTCCGGACAGTTTGGACCGGGAGGCGAGCAGTACTTC,CASSSGQFGPGGEQYF
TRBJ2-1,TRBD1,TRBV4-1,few,TGCGCCAGCAGCCAAGTCTTGGGACAGGGGTTCCACAATGAGCAGTTCTTC,CASSQVLGQGFHNEQFF
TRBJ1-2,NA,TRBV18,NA,TGTGCCAGCTCCCCAGGTCAGGATAACTATGGCTACACCTTC,CASSPGQDNYGYTF
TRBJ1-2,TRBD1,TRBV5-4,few,TGTGCCAGCAGACGGACAGGCGGGGATGGCTACACCTTC,CASRRTGGDGYTF
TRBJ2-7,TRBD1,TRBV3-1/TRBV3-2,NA,TGTGCCAGCAGCCTGACAGGGGGTTTTTACGAGCAGTACTTC,CASSLTGGFYEQYF
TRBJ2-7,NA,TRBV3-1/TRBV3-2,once,TGTGCCAGCAGCCAAGAATGGAGATACTCCTACGAGCAGTACTTC,CASSQEWRYSYEQYF
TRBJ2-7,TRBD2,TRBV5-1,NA,TGCGCCAGCAGCGGCGGGACTAGCGGGGGGACTGCTTCCTACGAGCAGTACTTC,CASSGGTSGGTASYEQYF
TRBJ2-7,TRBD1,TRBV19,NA,TGTGCCAGTAGTTTGACAGGGACCTCCTACGAGCAGTACTTC,CASSLTGTSYEQYF
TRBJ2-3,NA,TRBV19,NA,TGTGCCAGTAGTCTCTCCCGGTCTCAAGATACGCAGTATTTT,CASSLSRSQDTQYF
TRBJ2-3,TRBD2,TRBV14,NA,TGTGCCAGCAGCCTCCGGACTAGCGGGGGGGCAGATACGCAGTATTTT,CASSLRTSGGADTQYF
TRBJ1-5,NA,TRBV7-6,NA,TGTGCCAGCAGCTTAGGGGGGGGGCGCAATCAGCCCCAGCATTTT,CASSLGGGRNQPQHF
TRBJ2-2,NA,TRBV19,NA,TGTGCCAGTAGTGACAGGATTAACACCGGGGAGCTGTTTTTT,CASSDRINTGELFF
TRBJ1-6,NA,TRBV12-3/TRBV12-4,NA,TGTGCCAGCAGTTTGCGGAATTCACCCCTCCACTTT,CASSLRNSPLHF
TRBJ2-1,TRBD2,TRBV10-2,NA,TGCGCCAGCAGTGTTCCGACTAGCGGGGGGGCCGAGGTTTACAATGAGCAGTTCTTC,CASSVPTSGGAEVYNEQFF
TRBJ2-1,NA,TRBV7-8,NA,TGTGCCAGCAGCCCCGAGCAAGGGGCGAACGGAAATGAGCAGTTCTTC,CASSPEQGANGNEQFF
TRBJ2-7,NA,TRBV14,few,TGTGCCAGCAGCCAACCCCCGCGGCCCTCAGAGCAGTACTTC,CASSQPPRPSEQYF
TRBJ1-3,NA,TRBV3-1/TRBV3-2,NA,TGTGCCAGCAGCCAAACTTCTGGAAACACCATATATTTT,CASSQTSGNTIYF
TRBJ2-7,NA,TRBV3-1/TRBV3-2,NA,TGTGCCAGCAGCCAAGACCGTAACAGGGCCACCTACGAGCAGTACTTC,CASSQDRNRATYEQYF
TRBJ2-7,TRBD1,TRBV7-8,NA,TGTGCCAGCAGCTTAGAGGGACAGGGAATCTACGAGCAGTACTTC,CASSLEGQGIYEQYF
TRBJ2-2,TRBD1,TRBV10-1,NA,TGCGCCAGCAGTGAGTTTGGAGGACAGGGGAACACCGGGGAGCTGTTTTTT,CASSEFGGQGNTGELFF
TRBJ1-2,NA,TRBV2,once,TGTGCCAGCGGAGGCGGGGCTAACTATGGCTACACCTTC,CASGGGANYGYTF
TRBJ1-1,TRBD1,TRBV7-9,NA,TGTGCCAGCAGCTTAGGGGACAGCGAGATCGTTTTT,CASSLGDSEIVF
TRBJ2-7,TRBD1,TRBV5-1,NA,TGCGCCAGCAGCAACTCCGGGACAGGGGGCTACGAGCAGTACTTC,CASSNSGTGGYEQYF
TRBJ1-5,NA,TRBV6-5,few,TGTGCCAGCAGGCAGGGGACGGGGCAGCCCCAGCATTTT,CASRQGTGQPQHF
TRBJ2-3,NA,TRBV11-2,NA,TGTGCCAGCAGCTTATTATTCCATACGCAGTATTTT,CASSLLFHTQYF
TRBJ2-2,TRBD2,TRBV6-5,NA,TGTGCCAGCAGTTATCGAGCGGGGGGGACCGGGGAGCTGTTTTTT,CASSYRAGGTGELFF
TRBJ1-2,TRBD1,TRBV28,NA,TGTGCCAGCAGATATCGGCCGGGACAGGGAGAAGGCTACACCTTC,CASRYRPGQGEGYTF
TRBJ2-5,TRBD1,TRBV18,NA,TGTGCCAGCTCACCTACTGACAGGGACATAACCCAGTACTTC,CASSPTDRDITQYF
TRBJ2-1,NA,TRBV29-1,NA,TGCAGCTCTCGGACAGCCTACAATGAGCAGTTCTTC,CSSRTAYNEQFF
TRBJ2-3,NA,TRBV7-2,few,TGTGCCAGCAGCTTAGACTCGACAGATACGCAGTATTTT,CASSLDSTDTQYF
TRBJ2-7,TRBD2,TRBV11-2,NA,TGTGCCAGCAGCTTAGGGGTTAGGCGGGGGAGCTCCTACGAGCAGTACTTC,CASSLGVRRGSSYEQYF
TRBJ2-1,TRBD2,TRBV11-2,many,TGTGCCAGCAGACCCTTAACTAGCGGCTACTACAATGAGCAGTTCTTC,CASRPLTSGYYNEQFF
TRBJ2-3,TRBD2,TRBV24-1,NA,TGTGCCACCAGCTCACTAGCGGGGGGGCGCACAGATACGCAGTATTTT,CATSSLAGGRTDTQYF
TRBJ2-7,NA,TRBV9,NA,TGTGCCAGCAGCGATGGGGGGTCCTACGAGCAGTACTTC,CASSDGGSYEQYF
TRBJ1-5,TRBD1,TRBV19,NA,TGTGCCAGTAGCCCCCGGGACAGGGGGCATGTGTCCCAGCATTTT,CASSPRDRGHVSQHF
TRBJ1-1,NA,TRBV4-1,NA,TGCGCCAGCAGCCAAGAATCGGCAGGGAACACTGAAGCTTTCTTT,CASSQESAGNTEAFF
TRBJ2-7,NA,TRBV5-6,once,TGTGCCAGCAGCTTGGAGGGTAGGGGTTACGAGCAGTACTTC,CASSLEGRGYEQYF
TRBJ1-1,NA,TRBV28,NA,TGTGCCAGCAGGAGGGACAAGGGGGAGAACACTGAAGCTTTCTTT,CASRRDKGENTEAFF
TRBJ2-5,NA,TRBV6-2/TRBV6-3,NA,TGTGCCAGCAGTACGACACCGTACCAAGAGACCCAGTACTTC,CASSTTPYQETQYF
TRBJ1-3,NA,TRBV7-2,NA,TGTGCCAGCAGCCCAACAGGGATCGGAAACACCATATATTTT,CASSPTGIGNTIYF
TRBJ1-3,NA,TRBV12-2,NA,TGTGCAAGTCGCTTAGCGAACAGGGACTCTGGAAACACCATATATTTT,CASRLANRDSGNTIYF
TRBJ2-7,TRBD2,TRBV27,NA,TGTGCCAGCAGTTTAGGACTAGCCCATACCTACGAGCAGTACTTC,CASSLGLAHTYEQYF
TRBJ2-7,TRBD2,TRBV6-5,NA,TGTGCCAGCAGTTACTCGATTAGCGGGGGCATCTACGAGCAGTACTTC,CASSYSISGGIYEQYF
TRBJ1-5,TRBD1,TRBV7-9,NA,TGTGCCAGCAGCACGACCCGGGACAGGGAATGGGATAGCAATCAGCCCCAGCATTTT,CASSTTRDREWDSNQPQHF